The source of this T cell receptor (beta chain) is a study of blood T cells in healthy people across ages. Study-wide points: It was the long-lived donors that had more naive CD4+ cells and higher diversity than aged donors.

The CDR3 is 14 residues long. From germline, CDR1 is SQVTM and CDR2 ANQGSEA. Worth noting for this clonotype: What it binds is unknown. A junction boundary mismatches the germline segment, possibly from a read error.

A second about 6 to 12 cycle PCR used barcoded and J-beta primers. TCRdb analysed the 5' RACE reads with MiXCR anew, one entry per CDR3 protein. The table shows over a million distinct CDR3 sequences, with roughly 40% occurring only once. Donor samples were obtained from healthy Caucasian individuals from Russia, aged about 6 to 100. Every donor contributed 7.5 to 10 milliliters of peripheral blood by blood draw. The genes are TRBV29-1 and TRBJ2-3; the D gene could be TRBD1 or TRBD2 (5 bases each). The specimen was blood. The source is a woman aged 18-30 years in good health. CDR3 sequence reads: CSVEGDVGTDTRYF. The CDR3 DNA reads as TGCAGCGTTGAGGGGGATGTTGGCACAGATACGCGGTATTTT.